This TCR beta chain emerged from a study of cytomegalovirus exposure and HLA in healthy donors. Donors were drawn from the approximately 130-subject validation cohort, separate from the 666-subject first cohort. Assay: immunoSEQ multiplex PCR; the TCRdb copy retains only in-frame clones and omits some. The sample records fewer than 300,000 clones, roughly 90% being singletons. The receptor's source is a woman aged 18-29 years in good health and CMV-seronegative. The material sequenced was PBMCs.

In nucleotides, the CDR3 is TGTGCCAGCAGTCTAGCGGCCGAGCAGTACTTC. This gives the protein CASSLAAEQYF. V usage is TRBV28 and J usage is TRBJ2-7, with 7 bases aligning to TRBD2. V dropped 5 bases and J dropped 6; count of bases not matched to a gene: 1. Germline V gives CDR1 MDHEN, CDR2 SYDVKM. The CDR3 extends over 11 amino acids.